The text below deals with one TCR beta chain. Antigen: not known. This record belongs to a study of shared clonotypes between healthy human individuals. Study-wide context: CD4 naive cells filled three plates per donor, CD4 memory three, CD8 naive two and CD8 memory one.

Among the donors, all were Caucasian adults who lived in Nashville, Tennessee. The germline V gene has CDR1 SGHAT and CDR2 FQNNGV. V was trimmed by 5 bases and J by 8 bases, leaving 22 bases between them. The CDR3 length is 16 residues. Study-level points and caveats: Clonotypes which were not shared had lower generation probabilities than clonotypes that all four donors shared.

Generated by immunoSEQ multiplex PCR, the TCRdb table keeps only in-frame clones and is missing some. In the table there are 170,000 or so clones, approximately 61% of which are singletons. The sample taken for sequencing was memory CD4+ T cells sorted from blood. The subset denotes: CD45RA-negative fraction. The source of this sequence is a man aged 25-45 years in good health. The chain recombines TRBV11-2 with TRBJ2-1, with a weak D call TRBD2 (6 bases). The CDR3: CASSKWGGVGAHEQFF. CDR3 nucleotide sequence: TGTGCCAGCAGCAAATGGGGCGGGGTCGGTGCTCATGAGCAGTTCTTC. The variable domain in full, with the rest retrieved from reference TRBV11-2 and TRBJ2-1, is EAGVAQSPRYKIIEKRQSVAFWCNPISGHATLYWYQQILGQGPKLLIQFQNNGVVDDSQLPKDRFSAERLKGVDSTLKIQPAKLEDSAVYLCASSKWGGVGAHEQFFGPGTRLTVL.